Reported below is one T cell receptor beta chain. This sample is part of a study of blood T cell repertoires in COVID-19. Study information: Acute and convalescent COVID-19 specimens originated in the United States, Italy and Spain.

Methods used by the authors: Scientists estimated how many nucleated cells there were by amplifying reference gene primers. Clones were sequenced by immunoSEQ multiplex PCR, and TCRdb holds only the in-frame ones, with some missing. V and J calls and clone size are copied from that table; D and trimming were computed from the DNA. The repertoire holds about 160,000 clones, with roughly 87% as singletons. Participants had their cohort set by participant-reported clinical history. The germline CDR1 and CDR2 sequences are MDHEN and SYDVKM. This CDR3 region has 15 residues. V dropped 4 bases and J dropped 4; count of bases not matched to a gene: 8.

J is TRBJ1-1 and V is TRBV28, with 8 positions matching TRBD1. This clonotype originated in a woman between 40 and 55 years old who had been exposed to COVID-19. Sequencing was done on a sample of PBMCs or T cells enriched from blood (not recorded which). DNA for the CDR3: TGTGCCAGCAGTTCCGGGACAGGTCCGGGCACTGAAGCTTTCTTT. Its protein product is CASSSGTGPGTEAFF.